Following are 20 T cell receptor beta chains from one sample sequenced in a study of blood T cell repertoires in COVID-19. Sequenced by immunoSEQ multiplex PCR; TCRdb stores in-frame clones only, minus some. The table has roughly 310,000 clones, around nine tenths seen once. Sequencing used peripheral blood. The receptors were gathered from a woman aged 50 to 60 with active or convalescent COVID-19.

The genes are TRBV5-6 and TRBJ2-6; D is unclear. Germline lookup yields CDR1 SGHDT and CDR2 YYEEEE. The CDR3 sequence is 15 residues long. V lost 5 bases and J 4 bases, leaving 13 bases between the germline ends. The CDR3 nucleotides are TGTGCCAGCAGGCTGAACCCCAGGGGGGCCAACGTCCTGACTTTC. Its protein product is CASRLNPRGANVLTF.

The chain uses TRBV5-1 and TRBJ2-2; D remains unclear. The germline V gene encodes CDR1 SGHRS and CDR2 YFSETQ. The CDR3 has 16 residues. Between the trimmed V and J ends, which lost 0 bases and 0 bases, there was a span of 9 bases. The CDR3 nucleotides read TGCGCCAGCAGCTTGGGGAGTGATTCGAACACCGGGGAGCTGTTTTTT. Protein sequence: CASSLGSDSNTGELFF.

The chain joins TRBV19 to TRBJ2-7, with TRBD1 matching over 8 bases. With 8 bases clipped from V and 5 bases from J, the junction kept 5 bases outside the gene matches. Germline V gives CDR1 LNHDA, CDR2 SQIVND (reference sequence). The CDR3 covers 12 residues. The CDR3 protein is CASAGQGHEQYF. CDR3 nucleotides: TGTGCCAGTGCCGGACAGGGCCACGAGCAGTACTTC.

The rearrangement uses TRBV5-6 and TRBJ1-3, with 9 bases identical to TRBD1. Germline assignment: CDR1 SGHDT and CDR2 YYEEEE. J lost 2 bases, V lost 4 bases, and 1 base had no gene match. This CDR3 is built from 14 residues. CDR3 bases: TGTGCCAGCAGCCGGGACAGGGCTGGAAACACCATATATTTT. Translation gives CASSRDRAGNTIYF.

This clone was recorded only once. The chain recombines TRBV29-1 with TRBJ2-1; TRBD1 aligns across 7 bases. This CDR3 comprises 17 residues. Germline V gives CDR1 SQVTM, CDR2 ANQGSEA. J lost 9 bases, V lost 0 bases, and 17 bases had no gene match. In nucleotides, the CDR3 is TGCAGCGTTGAAGAGGTTGGGACAGAGAGGCGCGTTGGTGAGCAGTTCTTC. Translated, it gives CSVEEVGTERRVGEQFF.

The gene calls are TRBV27 and TRBJ2-1; D is undetermined. CDR3 size: 14 residues. V lost 3 bases and J 0 bases, leaving 6 bases between the germline ends. Germline CDR1 reads MNHEY; CDR2 reads SMNVEV (reference sequence). The chain's CDR3 is CASSLMSSYNEQFF. The CDR3 nucleotides are TGTGCCAGCAGTTTGATGAGCTCCTACAATGAGCAGTTCTTC.

The gene calls are TRBV3-1 (or the pseudogene TRBV3-2) and TRBJ1-5; the D is unclear. Germline V gene lookup returns CDR1 LGHDT and CDR2 YNNKEL (reference sequence). The germline V and J ends were trimmed by 0 bases and 5 bases, with 5 bases remaining between them. This CDR3 spans 13 amino acids. The CDR3 DNA reads TGTGCCAGCAGCCAAGATCGCGATCAGCCCCAGCATTTT. It yields the protein CASSQDRDQPQHF.

The chain uses TRBV6-4 and TRBJ2-1; 14 nucleotides agree with TRBD2. The V segment lost 7 bases and the J segment 8 bases; nucleotides outside the gene matches: 7. From germline, CDR1 is MRHNA and CDR2 SNTAGT. The CDR3 spans 15 residues. The CDR3 reads CASTMMGLAGDEQFF. The CDR3 nucleotides read TGTGCCAGCACCATGATGGGACTAGCGGGAGATGAGCAGTTCTTC.

Concerning this clone: Other DNA sequences in the sample encode the same CDR3. The chain couples TRBV15 to TRBJ2-7; weak D call: TRBD1 (6 bases). Looked up from germline, CDR1 is LNHNV and CDR2 is YYDKDF (reference sequence). V was cut by 6 bases and J by 0 bases, with 12 bases left in between. The CDR3 sequence is 14 residues long. The CDR3 region has the DNA TGTGCCACCAGTAAAGGGGGTTCCTCCTACGAGCAGTACTTC. Translation gives CATSKGGSSYEQYF.

The rearrangement links TRBV12-3 or TRBV12-4 to TRBJ2-5, with a tentative D call TRBD2 (6 bases). This CDR3 has 13 residues. The V and J ends lost 6 bases and 9 bases respectively, with 17 bases between them. The CDR3 loop reads CASRSGTYGAQYF. The CDR3 nucleotides are TGTGCCAGCAGATCGGGGACTTATGGGGCCCAGTACTTC.

V gene TRBV4-1 combines with J gene TRBJ1-2; 9 bases map to TRBD1. This CDR3 is 14 amino acids long. CDR1 is MGHRA, CDR2 YSYEKL, per germline. Losses at the gene ends were 2 bases for V and 8 bases for J; bases not matched to a gene: 6. CDR3 protein: CASSQSTGGGGYTF. The CDR3 region has the DNA TGCGCCAGCAGCCAATCTACAGGGGGCGGGGGCTACACCTTC.

In this sample, this clone turned up once. The rearrangement uses TRBV29-1 and TRBJ1-4; D is undetermined. Germline values: CDR1 SQVTM, CDR2 ANQGSEA. This CDR3 spans 13 amino acids. V dropped 2 bases and J dropped 4 bases, with 8 bases sitting between them. The CDR3 DNA sequence: TGCAGCGTTGAATTGCAGATTAATGAAAAACTGTTTTTT. Translated, it gives CSVELQINEKLFF.

V usage is TRBV7-3 and J usage is TRBJ2-7; possible D gene TRBD2, 7 bases. In germline, CDR1 is SGHTA, CDR2 FQGTGA. This CDR3 spans 15 amino acids. The V end lost 1 base, the J end lost 6 bases, and 16 bases lay between the germline ends. CDR3 in amino acids: CASSLRGGALSEQYF. CDR3 in DNA: TGTGCCAGCAGCTTAAGAGGGGGGGCCTTAAGCGAGCAGTACTTC.

The chain recombines TRBV7-2 with TRBJ2-3, with TRBD2 matching over 14 bases. The CDR3 spans 15 residues. Germline CDR1 is SGHTA and CDR2 is FQGNSA. J gave up 6 bases and V 5 bases, and 4 bases lay outside the gene matches. CDR3 amino acids: CASSRTSGGPDTQYF. CDR3 bases: TGTGCCAGCAGCCGGACTAGCGGGGGGCCCGATACGCAGTATTTT.

This clone turned up a few times. The CDR3 sequence: CASKNQGDSYEQYF. CDR3 nucleotides: TGTGCCAGCAAAAATCAGGGGGATTCCTACGAGCAGTACTTC. The chain links TRBV2 to TRBJ2-7; 7 nucleotides agree with TRBD1. This CDR3 region has 14 residues. Germline assignment: CDR1 SNHLY and CDR2 FYNNEI. The V segment lost 7 bases and the J segment 1 base; nucleotides outside the gene matches: 7.

The V and J genes are TRBV27 and TRBJ1-6, with 7 bases fitting TRBD1. J was trimmed by 10 bases and V by 5 bases; bases with no gene match: 11. Germline loops: CDR1 MNHEY, CDR2 SMNVEV (reference sequence). CDR3 size: 15 residues. DNA of the CDR3: TGTGCCAGCAGTCCCCTTGACAGGGTGAACTCACCCCTCCACTTT. Amino acid sequence: CASSPLDRVNSPLHF.

The chain carries TRBV28 and TRBJ2-1, with 12 bases aligning to TRBD2. The V gene's germline CDR1 is MDHEN and CDR2 SYDVKM. CDR3 length: 14 residues. J gave up 4 bases and V 8 bases, and 3 bases lay outside the gene matches. For the CDR3, the DNA is TGTGCCAGCCTGACTAGCGGGAGATACAATGAGCAGTTCTTC. The encoded protein is CASLTSGRYNEQFF.

The chain employs TRBV4-1 and TRBJ2-7; the D gene is possibly TRBD1 (5 bases). CDR3 size: 18 residues. From germline, CDR1 is MGHRA and CDR2 YSYEKL. V dropped 4 bases and J dropped 5 bases, with 27 bases sitting between them. As DNA, the CDR3 is TGCGCCAGCAGCCTTTGGGGCCCCGAAGAAAAGAGATACGACGAGCAGTACTTC. It yields the protein CASSLWGPEEKRYDEQYF.

The rearrangement links TRBV29-1 to TRBJ1-2; 9 bases are shared with TRBD1. This CDR3 region has 11 residues. The germline CDR1 and CDR2 sequences are SQVTM and ANQGSEA. The chain's CDR3 is CSTGGKDGYTF. CDR3 in DNA: TGCAGTACAGGGGGCAAGGATGGCTACACCTTC. The full variable domain, with the rest looked up from reference TRBV29-1 and TRBJ1-2, is SAVISQKPSRDICQRGTSLTIQCQVDSQVTMMFWYRQQPGQSLTLIATANQGSEATYESGFVIDKFPISRPNLTFSTLTVSNMSPEDSSIYLCSTGGKDGYTFGSGTRLTVV.

The gene calls are TRBV30 and TRBJ1-3; the D is unclear. CDR3 length equals 15 residues. Germline CDR1 is GTSNPN and CDR2 is SVGIG (reference sequence). V was cut by 0 bases and J by 0 bases, with 9 bases left in between. As DNA, the CDR3 is TGTGCCTGGAGTGTCCCTCAGGCCTCTGGAAACACCATATATTTT. This encodes CAWSVPQASGNTIYF. Supplemented by reference TRBV30 and TRBJ1-3, the full variable domain reads SQTIHQWPATLVQPVGSPLSLECTVEGTSNPNLYWYRQAAGRGLQLLFYSVGIGQISSEVPQNLSASRPQDRQFILSSKKLLLSDSGFYLCAWSVPQASGNTIYFGEGSWLTVV.